The 6 T cell receptor beta chains presented below share a single source sample, sequenced in a study of blood T cell repertoires in COVID-19. Assay used: immunoSEQ multiplex PCR; TCRdb lists only in-frame clones, some missing. The profile shows approximately 220,000 clones, over 75% of them singletons. Sequencing used peripheral blood. The receptor set was obtained from a woman of 80 years or more with acute or convalescent COVID-19.

The chain links TRBV4-1 to TRBJ2-5; 11 nucleotides line up with TRBD2. V shed 4 bases and J 5 bases; nucleotides not matched to a gene: 3. The CDR3 extends over 14 amino acids. Germline V gives CDR1 MGHRA, CDR2 YSYEKL. CDR3 DNA sequence: TGCGCCAGCAGCCCACTAGCGGGGGATGAGACCCAGTACTTC. It yields the protein CASSPLAGDETQYF.

This chain joins TRBV7-8 and TRBJ2-1, with D maybe TRBD1 (5 bases). Germline V lookup: CDR1 SGHVS, CDR2 FQNEAQ. The CDR3 length is 13 residues. Between the trimmed V and J ends, which lost 4 bases and 5 bases, there was a span of 9 bases. The CDR3 region is CASSSGHDNEQFF. In nucleotides, the CDR3 is TGTGCCAGCAGCTCCGGACATGACAATGAGCAGTTCTTC.

V usage is TRBV7-9 and J usage is TRBJ1-2, with D unresolved. The CDR3 spans 13 residues. Germline-derived CDR1 and CDR2 are SEHNR and FQNEAQ (reference sequence). V shed 5 bases and J shed 2 bases, with 9 bases lying between them. CDR3 in amino acids: CASSIDGNYGYTF. In DNA form, the CDR3 reads TGTGCCAGCAGCATCGACGGGAACTATGGCTACACCTTC.

This chain links TRBV2 with TRBJ1-2; TRBD1 might be the D (6 bases). V dropped 5 bases and J dropped 8 bases, with 15 bases sitting between them. Germline CDR1 SNHLY, CDR2 FYNNEI. There are 13 residues in the CDR3. The DNA of the CDR3 is TGTGCCAGCAGTACAGGGCGGACAGACGGCTACACCTTC. Translation gives CASSTGRTDGYTF.

The chain is built from TRBV7-2 and TRBJ2-7, with no clear D. Between the trimmed V and J ends, which lost 1 base and 7 bases, there was a span of 14 bases. Germline CDR1 and CDR2: SGHTA and FQGNSA. There are 14 residues in the CDR3. CDR3 sequence (DNA): TGTGCCAGCAGCTTAGTCGGCCTCAAGGAGGAGCAGTACTTC. Translating it yields CASSLVGLKEEQYF.

This chain links TRBV10-3 with TRBJ2-1; TRBD1 might be the D (6 bases). Germline-derived CDR1 and CDR2 are ENHRY and SYGVKD. V was trimmed by 8 bases and J by 7 bases, leaving 15 bases between them. This CDR3 contains 13 residues. DNA of the CDR3: TGTGCCATCTGGGACACACCACTGAATGAGCAGTTCTTC. Protein: CAIWDTPLNEQFF.